One sample yielded the 16 T cell receptor beta chains listed below, sequenced in a study of T cells in Graves' hyperthyroidism and ophthalmopathy. What was amplified from RNA transcripts were TCR beta CDR3 regions. Primed by the HTBI set, a first-round RT-PCR was run on the TCR CDR3. TCRdb re-derived calls from the multiplex PCR reads in MiXCR, one entry per CDR3 protein. Here the sample spans about 210,000 distinct CDR3 sequences, about 18% being singletons. Sequenced: blood. These receptors originate from a man between 40 and 49 years old with Graves' hyperthyroidism.

This clonotype was seen repeatedly, ten times or more. The chain employs TRBV9 and TRBJ2-1; 11 bases agree with TRBD1. J lost 3 bases, V lost 0 bases, and 2 bases had no gene match. Germline CDR1 and CDR2: SGDLS and YYNGEE. This CDR3 comprises 16 residues. CDR3 residues: CASSVVGQGGYNEQFF. The CDR3 DNA follows: TGTGCCAGCAGCGTAGTGGGACAGGGGGGCTACAATGAGCAGTTCTTC. Complete variable domain (other parts from reference TRBV9 and TRBJ2-1): DSGVTQTPKHLITATGQRVTLRCSPRSGDLSVYWYQQSLDQGLQFLIQYYNGEERAKGNILERFSAQQFPDLHSELNLSSLELGDSALYFCASSVVGQGGYNEQFFGPGTRLTVL.

Ten or more counts support this clonotype. The rearrangement joins TRBV7-9 to TRBJ2-7, with D maybe TRBD2 (6 bases). V was clipped by 0 bases and J by 7 bases, with 10 bases between them. Germline V lookup: CDR1 SEHNR, CDR2 FQNEAQ (reference sequence). The CDR3 loop spans 13 amino acids. CDR3 bases: TGTGCCAGCAGCTTAGCGTTGGCGGGGGAGCAGTACTTC. Residues: CASSLALAGEQYF.

This clonotype was seen ten or more times. The V and J genes are TRBV7-2 and TRBJ2-5; 7 bases are a match to TRBD1. Losses at the gene ends were 5 bases for V and 5 bases for J; bases not matched to a gene: 11. The CDR3 contains 15 residues. The germline V gene encodes CDR1 SGHTA and CDR2 FQGNSA. The CDR3 loop is CASSPHRQGLETQYF. The DNA for the CDR3 is TGTGCCAGCAGCCCTCACCGACAGGGCTTGGAGACCCAGTACTTC.

There are a few counts of this clonotype. The rearrangement uses TRBV2 and TRBJ1-1, with TRBD1 identical over 9 bases. Germline CDR1 reads SNHLY; CDR2 reads FYNNEI. The CDR3 consists of 14 residues. V trimming: 6 bases; J trimming: 5 bases; junction bases outside the gene matches: 7. The CDR3 loop reads CASSWGQGWTEAFF. In DNA form, the CDR3 reads TGTGCCAGCAGCTGGGGACAGGGCTGGACTGAAGCTTTCTTT.

This clonotype was seen at least ten times. The chain couples TRBV2 to TRBJ2-3, with D perhaps matching TRBD1 (5 bases). Germline-derived CDR1 and CDR2 are SNHLY and FYNNEI. V shed 8 bases and J shed 2 bases, with 8 bases lying between them. The CDR3 is 12 amino acids. As DNA, the CDR3 is TGTGCCAGCCCCAGGGTCACAGATACGCAGTATTTT. It specifies CASPRVTDTQYF. Drawing the rest from reference TRBV2 and TRBJ2-3, the complete variable domain is EPEVTQTPSHQVTQMGQEVILRCVPISNHLYFYWYRQILGQKVEFLVSFYNNEISEKSEIFDDQFSVERPDGSNFTLKIRSTKLEDSAMYFCASPRVTDTQYFGPGTRLTVL.

The sample holds many counts of this clonotype. This sequence joins TRBV5-1 and TRBJ1-4; 8 nucleotides agree with TRBD1. Trimming removed 5 bases from V and 5 bases from J; junction bases left unmatched: 14. This CDR3 has 17 amino acids. Per germline, CDR1 SGHRS and CDR2 YFSETQ. The CDR3 sequence: CASSSPGGVARNEKLFF. The CDR3 DNA reads as TGCGCCAGCAGTTCCCCAGGGGGCGTAGCCCGGAATGAAAAACTGTTTTTT.

This clonotype was recorded at least ten times. This chain links TRBV28 with TRBJ2-7, with 8 bases lining up with TRBD1. This CDR3 region has 13 residues. V shed 7 bases and J 4 bases; nucleotides not matched to a gene: 6. The germline CDR1 and CDR2 sequences are MDHEN and SYDVKM. CDR3 sequence: CASTVGQGYEQYF. In DNA, the CDR3 is TGTGCCAGCACCGTTGGACAGGGATACGAGCAGTACTTC.

At least ten counts were recorded for this clonotype. The rearrangement joins TRBV7-6 to TRBJ2-7; 8 positions match TRBD1. The V and J ends lost 5 bases and 0 bases, in that order; junction bases with no gene match: 6. Germline CDR1 SGHVS, CDR2 FNYEAQ. The CDR3 is made up of 15 amino acids. CDR3 coding DNA: TGTGCCAGCAGCCAGGGACAGGCGAACTCCTACGAGCAGTACTTC. This sequence encodes CASSQGQANSYEQYF.

This clonotype was seen many times. This chain joins TRBV7-6 and TRBJ1-6; a weak D match, TRBD1 (5 bases). Trimming pared 5 bases from V and 7 bases from J, leaving 15 bases between. The germline V gene encodes CDR1 SGHVS and CDR2 FNYEAQ. The CDR3 has 15 residues. In nucleotides, the CDR3 is TGTGCCAGCAGCAAGCAGGGCGGTGGGAATTCACCCCTCCACTTT. Its translation: CASSKQGGGNSPLHF.

This clonotype came up a few times. The chain has TRBV5-4 and TRBJ1-5; D gene ambiguous. The CDR3 covers 14 residues. Germline lookup yields CDR1 SGHNT and CDR2 YYREEE (reference sequence). V lost 4 bases and J lost 7, with 15 bases in between. CDR3 residues: CASSPDLGEQPQHF. The CDR3 DNA sequence: TGTGCCAGCAGCCCTGATCTGGGAGAACAGCCCCAGCATTTT. Together with reference TRBV5-4 and TRBJ1-5, the CDR3 gives the full variable domain: ETGVTQSPTHLIKTRGQQVTLRCSSQSGHNTVSWYQQALGQGPQFIFQYYREEENGRGNFPPRFSGLQFPNYSSELNVNALELDDSALYLCASSPDLGEQPQHFGDGTRLSIL.

This clonotype was detected many times. V gene TRBV12-3 or TRBV12-4 combines with J gene TRBJ1-2; TRBD1 aligns across 11 bases. V was clipped by 6 bases and J by 7 bases; unmatched bases: 7. The CDR3 covers 14 residues. The CDR3 reads CASSTGQGARGYTF. In nucleotides, the CDR3 is TGTGCCAGCAGCACCGGACAGGGGGCGCGTGGCTACACCTTC.

This clonotype was seen ten or more times. The rearrangement links TRBV7-8 to TRBJ1-6, with a weak D call TRBD1 (5 bases). Germline V gene lookup returns CDR1 SGHVS and CDR2 FQNEAQ. V was pared by 4 bases and J by 13 bases, with 17 bases between. The CDR3 length is 14 residues. The CDR3: CASSSLTGAAPLHF. CDR3 DNA: TGTGCCAGCAGCTCCCTTACAGGAGCAGCGCCCCTCCACTTT.

This clonotype has more than one count but fewer than ten. The V and J genes are TRBV20-1 and TRBJ1-1; D remains unclear. Germline CDR1 reads DFQATT; CDR2 reads SNEGSKA (reference sequence). With 0 bases removed from V and 6 bases from J, the gap between germline ends came to 8 bases. The CDR3 is 12 residues long. CDR3 protein: CSAREGSAEAFF. CDR3 in DNA: TGCAGTGCTAGAGAGGGGAGCGCTGAAGCTTTCTTT.

This clonotype came up many times. The gene calls are TRBV9 and TRBJ2-5; tentative D call: TRBD2 (7 bases). Between the trimmed V and J ends, which lost 2 bases and 7 bases, there was a span of 15 bases. Germline loops: CDR1 SGDLS, CDR2 YYNGEE. This CDR3 is built from 14 residues. CDR3 protein: CASSVGGGPGTQYF. Here the CDR3 DNA reads TGTGCCAGCAGCGTGGGAGGGGGACCCGGGACCCAGTACTTC.

This clonotype was picked up many times. CDR3 loop: CASSPGTAYEQYF. As DNA, the CDR3 is TGTGCCAGCAGTCCCGGGACGGCCTACGAGCAGTACTTC. This chain links TRBV6-1 with TRBJ2-7; TRBD1 or TRBD2 may be the D gene (5 bases each). This CDR3 is built from 13 residues. The germline CDR1 and CDR2 sequences are MNHNS and SASEGT. V was shortened by 5 bases and J by 2 bases, with 10 bases between the two germline ends.

There are many counts of this clonotype. The V call is TRBV5-8, the J call TRBJ1-5, with D maybe TRBD1 (6 bases). Trimming left V 2 bases short and J 6 bases short, with 12 bases between. Looked up from germline, CDR1 is SGHTS and CDR2 is YDEGEE. The CDR3 loop spans 14 amino acids. This CDR3 is CASSFMQGTQPQHF. For the CDR3, the DNA is TGTGCCAGCAGCTTTATGCAGGGGACTCAGCCCCAGCATTTT.